The next 14 T cell receptor beta chains were all read from a single sample in a study of blood T cell repertoires in COVID-19. The table came from immunoSEQ multiplex PCR; TCRdb's copy has only in-frame clones and leaves some out. The table has about 180,000 clones, 88% seen once. Input material: PBMCs or T cells enriched from blood (not recorded which). The receptors stem from a woman aged 18-35 years who had recovered from COVID-19.

This clone has only one observation. The chain is built from TRBV6-5 and TRBJ2-4; maybe TRBD2 (7 bases). CDR1 MNHEY and CDR2 SVGAGI come from the germline V gene. The CDR3 covers 16 residues. V lost 2 bases to trimming and J lost 0 bases, with 11 bases between them. CDR3 region: CASSYGGGVAKNIQYF. DNA of the CDR3: TGTGCCAGCAGTTACGGAGGGGGGGTAGCCAAAAACATTCAGTACTTC.

With regard to this clone: In the same sample, other DNA sequences code for this CDR3. The chain is built from TRBV27 and TRBJ1-1, with a possible D match to TRBD1 (6 bases). Germline CDR1 reads MNHEY; CDR2 reads SMNVEV (reference sequence). The V gene lost 3 bases and the J gene lost 4 bases, with 9 bases spanning the gap. The CDR3 extends over 13 amino acids. The CDR3 bases are TGTGCCAGCAGTTTGGGGGCCCGCACTGAAGCTTTCTTT. This translates into CASSLGARTEAFF.

The CDR3 spells CASRKGQDNSPLHF. The DNA for the CDR3 is TGTGCCAGCAGGAAGGGACAGGATAATTCACCCCTCCACTTT. This rearrangement joins TRBV7-9 to TRBJ1-6; the match to TRBD1 covers 8 bases. Trimming at V came to 6 bases and at J to 5 bases, leaving 3 bases not matched to a gene. Germline assignment: CDR1 SEHNR and CDR2 FQNEAQ (reference sequence). CDR3 length equals 14 residues.

This chain uses TRBV28 with TRBJ1-1; TRBD1 is a possible D gene (5 bases). V lost 5 bases and J lost 8, with 18 bases in between. From germline, CDR1 is MDHEN and CDR2 SYDVKM. This CDR3 is built from 14 residues. CDR3 amino acids: CASSPPAGWREAFF. CDR3 nucleotide sequence: TGTGCCAGCAGTCCCCCCGCAGGGTGGAGAGAAGCTTTCTTT.

This chain links TRBV10-3 with TRBJ2-5; D is uncertain. Trimming removed 8 bases at V and 0 bases at J, with 10 bases between. This CDR3 region has 13 residues. Germline-derived CDR1 and CDR2 are ENHRY and SYGVKD. CDR3 sequence reads: CAIGPSYQETQYF. The CDR3 nucleotides are TGTGCCATCGGGCCGTCGTACCAAGAGACCCAGTACTTC.

This chain connects TRBV21-1 to TRBJ2-3; the table assigns TRBD2, which was not confirmed against the DNA. TRBV21-1 is described as a pseudogene. CDR3 length: 22 amino acids. CDR3 nucleotides: TGTGCCAGCAGCAAAATTCGTGTTAGGGGACTAGCGGGAGCCCATCTCACAGATACGCAGTATTTT. This encodes CASSKIRVRGLAGAHLTDTQYF.

This clone was detected many times. The V call is TRBV6-4, the J call TRBJ1-2; 7 bases are shared with TRBD1. This CDR3 has 16 residues. V trimming: 6 bases; J trimming: 6 bases; junction bases outside the gene matches: 16. In germline, CDR1 is MRHNA, CDR2 SNTAGT. The CDR3 DNA sequence: TGTGCCAGCAGCGAGACCGGGACAGAGAGTTGGGATGGCTACACCTTC. Protein sequence: CASSETGTESWDGYTF.

The chain recombines TRBV3-1 (or the pseudogene TRBV3-2) with TRBJ1-3; D not certain. The germline V gene encodes CDR1 LGHDT and CDR2 YNNKEL (reference sequence). V lost 4 bases and J lost 4, with 11 bases in between. The CDR3 has 14 amino acids. The CDR3 DNA follows: TGTGCCAGCAGCCCGTCCCCTTTCGGAAACACCATATATTTT. Residues: CASSPSPFGNTIYF.

Remarks on this clone: Its ends do not fully match the called genes, so a read error is possible. The chain links TRBV7-7 to TRBJ2-1, with TRBD2 identical over 12 bases. Germline values: CDR1 SSHAT, CDR2 FNYEAQ (reference sequence). This CDR3 has 17 amino acids. This CDR3 is CASSSSLGLAGPNEQFF. The CDR3 DNA reads TGTGCTAGCAGCTCGAGCCTCGGACTAGCGGGACCCAATGAGCAGTTCTTC. Looking up the rest from reference TRBV7-7 and TRBJ2-1 gives the full variable domain: GAGVSQSPRYKVTKRGQDVTLRCDPISSHATLYWYQQALGQGPEFLTYFNYEAQPDKSGLPSDRFSAERPEGSISTLTIQRTEQRDSAMYRCASSSSLGLAGPNEQFFGPGTRLTVL.

This clone was recorded once. CDR3 DNA: TGTGCCAGCAGCTCCCAGGGGTGGGATCAGCCCCAGCATTTT. Protein sequence: CASSSQGWDQPQHF. This sequence joins TRBV7-9 and TRBJ1-5; the D gene is possibly TRBD1 (6 bases). Germline values: CDR1 SEHNR, CDR2 FQNEAQ (reference sequence). The V end lost 4 bases, the J end lost 5 bases, and 12 bases lay between the germline ends. The CDR3 sequence is 14 residues long.

In DNA, the CDR3 is TGTGCCAGCAGCGTCCTGGCGGGAGGGCCGTACGGCACAGATACGCAGTATTTT. Amino acid sequence: CASSVLAGGPYGTDTQYF. V gene TRBV25-1 combines with J gene TRBJ2-3, with 9 bases aligning to TRBD2. Germline CDR1 MGHDK, CDR2 SYGVNS. V lost 6 bases and J lost 1; bases outside the gene matches: 14. This CDR3 is built from 18 residues.

The chain is built from TRBV7-9 and TRBJ1-1, with 7 bases fitting TRBD1. With 5 bases clipped from V and 11 bases from J, the junction kept 11 bases outside the gene matches. The CDR3 loop spans 13 amino acids. The germline gives CDR1 SEHNR, CDR2 FQNEAQ (reference sequence). The CDR3 protein is CASSPLTGSVAFF. DNA of the CDR3: TGTGCCAGCAGCCCCCTGACAGGGTCCGTGGCTTTCTTT.

This sequence joins TRBV19 and TRBJ2-2; 10 bases align to TRBD1. V lost 6 bases, J lost 6 bases, and 4 bases stayed unmatched. Germline V gene sequence: CDR1 LNHDA, CDR2 SQIVND (reference sequence). CDR3 length equals 14 residues. The CDR3 here is CASRPGQGAGELFF. The CDR3 DNA follows: TGTGCCAGTAGGCCAGGACAGGGGGCCGGGGAGCTGTTTTTT.

Only a few counts were recorded for this clone. The chain uses TRBV10-1 and TRBJ1-2; D possibly corresponds to TRBD1 (6 bases). The CDR3 contains 15 residues. The germline V gene has CDR1 WNHNN and CDR2 SYGVQD (reference sequence). Trimming cost V 2 bases and J 0 bases, with 10 bases left between them. DNA of the CDR3: TGCGCCAGCAGTGAGAACAGGGTGTCTAACTATGGCTACACCTTC. This codes for CASSENRVSNYGYTF.